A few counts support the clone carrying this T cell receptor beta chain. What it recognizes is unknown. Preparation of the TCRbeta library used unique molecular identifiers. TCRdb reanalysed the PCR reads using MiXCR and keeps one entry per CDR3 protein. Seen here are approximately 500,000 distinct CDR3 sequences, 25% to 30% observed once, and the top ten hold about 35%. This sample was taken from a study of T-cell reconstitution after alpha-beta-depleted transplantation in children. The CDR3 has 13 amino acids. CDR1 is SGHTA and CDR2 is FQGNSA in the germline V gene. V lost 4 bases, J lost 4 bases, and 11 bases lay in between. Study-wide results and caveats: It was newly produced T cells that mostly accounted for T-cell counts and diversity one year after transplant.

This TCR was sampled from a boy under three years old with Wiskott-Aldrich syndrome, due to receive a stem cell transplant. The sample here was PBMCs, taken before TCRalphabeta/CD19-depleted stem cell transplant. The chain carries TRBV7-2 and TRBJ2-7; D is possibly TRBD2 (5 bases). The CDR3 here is CASSSADLYEQYF. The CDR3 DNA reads TGTGCCAGCAGCTCGGCGGACTTATACGAGCAGTACTTC.